The 12 T cell receptor beta chains given below trace back to one sample, sequenced in a study of shared clonotypes between healthy human individuals. Sequenced by immunoSEQ multiplex PCR; TCRdb stores in-frame clones only, minus some. The table records some 1,100,000 clones, around 82% of them present only once. Sequenced sample: memory CD4+ T cells from PBMCs. The subset denotes: CD45RA-negative fraction. These receptors were obtained from a man aged 18 to 29 in good health. Some clones in this sample may be carry-over from other donors' samples.

The rearrangement links TRBV10-3 to TRBJ1-1, with D possibly matching TRBD1 (5 bases). Trimming removed 9 bases at V and 1 base at J, with 12 bases between. Germline V lookup: CDR1 ENHRY, CDR2 SYGVKD. The CDR3 runs 13 residues. Written as DNA, the CDR3 is TGTGCCATTCGACAGAATACGAACACTGAAGCTTTCTTT. This encodes CAIRQNTNTEAFF.

This clone was counted a single time. The V and J genes are TRBV6-1 and TRBJ2-5, with 9 nucleotides matching TRBD1. This CDR3 has 14 amino acids. J lost 4 bases, V lost 6 bases, and 6 bases had no gene match. Germline V gene data show CDR1 as MNHNS and CDR2 as SASEGT. The CDR3 DNA reads TGTGCCAGCAGCCTGGGACAGGGAGTAGAGACCCAGTACTTC. Translating it yields CASSLGQGVETQYF.

The chain recombines TRBV28 with TRBJ2-1; D not resolved. Trimming took 5 bases from V and 10 from J, leaving 18 bases between them. Germline lookup yields CDR1 MDHEN and CDR2 SYDVKM. The CDR3 is 14 amino acids. In DNA, the CDR3 is TGTGCCAGCAGTAAGACACTCCGGTGGAAGGAGCAGTTCTTC. Its protein is CASSKTLRWKEQFF. The full variable domain, with the rest looked up from reference TRBV28 and TRBJ2-1, is DVKVTQSSRYLVKRTGEKVFLECVQDMDHENMFWYRQDPGLGLRLIYFSYDVKMKEKGDIPEGYSVSREKKERFSLILESASTNQTSMYLCASSKTLRWKEQFFGPGTRLTVL.

This clone was recorded many times. The V gene is TRBV11-1, the J gene TRBJ1-1; no clear D gene. V gave up 0 bases and J gave up 1 base, with 6 bases separating them. The CDR3 covers 14 residues. The germline V gene encodes CDR1 SGHAT and CDR2 FQDESV (reference sequence). CDR3 region: CASSLAQANTEAFF. The CDR3 nucleotides read TGTGCCAGCAGCTTAGCGCAGGCGAACACTGAAGCTTTCTTT.

The CDR3 sequence: CASSKAGTGLKAYEQYF. The CDR3, as DNA: TGTGCCAGCAGCAAAGCCGGGACAGGCCTAAAAGCCTACGAGCAGTACTTC. The chain has TRBV21-1 and TRBJ2-7; the table gives TRBD1 as D, unverified against the DNA. TRBV21-1 corresponds to a pseudogene. The CDR3 sequence is 17 residues long.

The chain joins TRBV27 to TRBJ2-1; 14 bases line up with TRBD2. V was pared by 8 bases and J by 2 bases, with 11 bases of the junction left unmatched. This CDR3 is 18 amino acids long. Germline loops: CDR1 MNHEY, CDR2 SMNVEV (reference sequence). CDR3 nucleotides: TGTGCCAGCGGGTGGGGACTAGCGGGAGTGGTCCCCTACAATGAGCAGTTCTTC. Encoded protein: CASGWGLAGVVPYNEQFF.

The chain employs TRBV27 and TRBJ2-5; D ambiguous. The CDR3 consists of 15 residues. Germline V lookup: CDR1 MNHEY, CDR2 SMNVEV (reference sequence). V was pared by 3 bases and J by 0 bases, with 11 bases between. In DNA, the CDR3 is TGTGCCAGCAGTTTCGACCTAAACCACCAAGAGACCCAGTACTTC. Its translation is CASSFDLNHQETQYF.

A note on this clone: This same CDR3 is encoded by further DNA sequences in the sample. The rearrangement links TRBV18 to TRBJ1-5; 7 nucleotides match TRBD1. Trimming cost V 6 bases and J 7 bases; bases outside gene matches: 9. This CDR3 spans 14 amino acids. CDR1 and CDR2 (germline): KGHSH, LQKENI. The CDR3 region is CASSRTGERQPQHF. CDR3 coding DNA: TGTGCCAGCTCCCGTACAGGGGAGAGGCAGCCCCAGCATTTT.

This clone appeared a few times. CDR3 sequence reads: CASSQFFQETQYF. CDR3 coding DNA: TGTGCCAGCAGCCAATTCTTCCAAGAGACCCAGTACTTC. The J gene is TRBJ2-5, the V gene TRBV14; D gene uncertain. V dropped 2 bases and J dropped 1 base, with 5 bases sitting between them. Germline CDR1 and CDR2: SGHDN and FVKESK. CDR3 length equals 13 residues.

The CDR3 DNA reads as TGCGCCAGCAGCCAAGATGAGGACCGCGGGAGGGAGGAGCAGTACTTC. Translating gives CASSQDEDRGREEQYF. The chain employs TRBV4-1 and TRBJ2-5; 9 bases are a match to TRBD2. With V trimmed by 0 bases and J by 11 bases, 13 bases remained unmatched. The CDR3 contains 16 residues. The V gene's germline CDR1 is MGHRA and CDR2 YSYEKL.

The sample holds a few counts of this clone. This rearrangement joins TRBV30 to TRBJ1-2; D may be TRBD1 (5 bases). Germline-derived CDR1 and CDR2 are GTSNPN and SVGIG (reference sequence). Trimming left V 7 bases short and J 0 bases short, with 12 bases between. CDR3 length: 13 residues. The CDR3 protein is CASQGATNYGYTF. The CDR3 bases are TGTGCCTCCCAGGGAGCTACTAACTATGGCTACACCTTC.

V gene TRBV28 combines with J gene TRBJ2-7; TRBD2 matches at 12 bases. Germline values: CDR1 MDHEN, CDR2 SYDVKM. The CDR3 is 15 residues long. J lost 2 bases, V lost 6 bases, and 5 bases had no gene match. For the CDR3, the DNA is TGTGCCAGCAGCCCGACTAGCGGGGGAACCTACGAGCAGTACTTC. The encoded protein is CASSPTSGGTYEQYF.